The present T cell receptor beta chain was sequenced within a study of T-cell reconstitution after alpha-beta-depleted transplantation in children. Points from the study as a whole: The main origin of T-cell counts and diversity one year after transplant was newly produced T cells. Alpha-beta T cells about two months after transplant reportedly derived from several hundred expanded graft clones. For some patients, TCRbeta diversity was high at day 60 because of recipient T cells and thymic progenitors that survived.

Comments on this clonotype: The antigen remains unidentified.

The CDR3 length is 16 residues. V gave up 1 base and J gave up 1 base, with 10 bases separating them. Molecular barcoding with unique molecular identifiers was used for the TCRbeta library. TCRdb reprocessed the PCR reads via MiXCR and lists one record per CDR3 protein. The sample contains under 300,000 distinct CDR3 sequences, 11% of which appear only once. The chain is built from TRBV23-1 and TRBJ2-2; D possibly matches TRBD1 or TRBD2 (6 bases each). TRBV23-1 is an ORF, with its function uncertain. This specimen consisted of peripheral blood, obtained 180 days after TCRalphabeta/CD19-depleted stem cell transplant. The receptor was derived from a male patient aged 2-15 years who had a stem cell transplant for chronic granulomatous disease, so the T cells may come from the graft donor. DNA of the CDR3: TGCGCCAGCAGTCAATGGGGGGCGAGGAACACCGGGGAGCTGTTTTTT. Its translation: CASSQWGARNTGELFF.